The source of this TCR beta chain is a study of blood T cell repertoires in COVID-19. Background on the study: PBMCs, B-cell-depleted T cells, or T cells provided the cDNA or gDNA that made up the material.

Trimming took 4 bases from V and 3 from J, leaving 15 bases between them. CDR3 length: 15 residues. Germline V lookup: CDR1 LGHDT, CDR2 YNNKEL (reference sequence). In the authors' workflow: Amplified reference gene primers provided the basis for estimating nucleated cell counts. The repertoire was sequenced with immunoSEQ multiplex PCR; TCRdb's copy has only in-frame clones and lacks some. That table supplies the V and J calls and clone size; D and trimming were determined from the DNA. The sample records more than 10,000 clones, around 91% being singletons. The chain joins TRBV3-1 (or the pseudogene TRBV3-2) to TRBJ1-1, with D unclear. The receptor's source is a human donor in a cohort sampled during active COVID-19. The sequenced material came from peripheral blood. The CDR3 spells CASSRGPPEDTEAFF. The CDR3 coding sequence is TGTGCCAGCAGCCGCGGACCCCCGGAGGACACTGAAGCTTTCTTT.